This TCR beta chain emerged from a study of blood T cell repertoires in COVID-19. Study in general: The study drew acute and convalescent COVID-19 samples from the United States, Italy and Spain. The cDNA or gDNA used as material had been derived from T cells, B-cell-depleted T cells, or PBMCs.

Original processing notes: Nucleated cell counts were estimated from reference gene primer amplification. Profiled with immunoSEQ multiplex PCR; TCRdb holds only in-frame clones, not every one. V, J and clone size reflect that table, while D and trimming were determined from the DNA. This table holds a few hundred thousand clones, about 90% found once. This CDR3 has 12 residues. The germline V gene encodes CDR1 SGHTA and CDR2 FQGNSA. The V gene lost 4 bases and the J gene lost 6 bases, with 7 bases spanning the gap. Seattle researchers signed up patients amid active infection and tracked them longitudinally.

The sequence came from a woman in her forties or fifties with COVID-19, enrolled during active disease. Sequenced sample: peripheral blood. The gene calls are TRBV7-2 and TRBJ2-1; D not resolved. CDR3 protein: CASSYISNEQFF. The CDR3 bases are TGTGCCAGCAGCTACATAAGCAATGAGCAGTTCTTC.